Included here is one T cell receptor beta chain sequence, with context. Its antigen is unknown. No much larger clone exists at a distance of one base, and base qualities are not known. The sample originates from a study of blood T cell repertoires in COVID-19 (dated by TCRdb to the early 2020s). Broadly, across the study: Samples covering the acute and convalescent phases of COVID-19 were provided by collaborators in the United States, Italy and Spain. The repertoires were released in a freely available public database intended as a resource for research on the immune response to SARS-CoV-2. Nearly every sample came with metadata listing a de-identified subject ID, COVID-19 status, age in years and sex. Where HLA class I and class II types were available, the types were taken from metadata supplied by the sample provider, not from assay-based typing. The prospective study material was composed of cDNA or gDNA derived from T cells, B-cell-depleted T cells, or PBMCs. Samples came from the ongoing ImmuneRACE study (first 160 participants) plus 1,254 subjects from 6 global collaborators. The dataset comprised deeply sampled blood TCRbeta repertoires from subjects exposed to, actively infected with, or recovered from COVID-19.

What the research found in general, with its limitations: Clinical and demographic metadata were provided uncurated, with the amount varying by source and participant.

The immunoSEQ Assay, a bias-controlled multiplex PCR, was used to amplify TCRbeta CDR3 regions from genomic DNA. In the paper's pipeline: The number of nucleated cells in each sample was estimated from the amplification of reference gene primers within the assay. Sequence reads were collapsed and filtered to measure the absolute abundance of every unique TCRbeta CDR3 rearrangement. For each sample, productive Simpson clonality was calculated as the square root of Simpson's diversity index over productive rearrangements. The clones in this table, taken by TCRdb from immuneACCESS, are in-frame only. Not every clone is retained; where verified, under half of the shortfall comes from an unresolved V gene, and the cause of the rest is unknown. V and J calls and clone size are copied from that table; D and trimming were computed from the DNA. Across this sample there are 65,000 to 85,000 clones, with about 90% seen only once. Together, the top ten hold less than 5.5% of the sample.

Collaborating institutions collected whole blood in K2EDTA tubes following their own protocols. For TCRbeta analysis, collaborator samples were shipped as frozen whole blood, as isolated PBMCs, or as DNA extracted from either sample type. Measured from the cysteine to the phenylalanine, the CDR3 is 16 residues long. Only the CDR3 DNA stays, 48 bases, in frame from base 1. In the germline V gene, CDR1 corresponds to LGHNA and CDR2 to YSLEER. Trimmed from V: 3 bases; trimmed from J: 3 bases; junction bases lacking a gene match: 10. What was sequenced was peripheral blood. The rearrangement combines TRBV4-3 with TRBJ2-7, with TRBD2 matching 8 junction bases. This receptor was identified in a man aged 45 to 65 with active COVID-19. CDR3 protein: CASSQLFSGAYYEQYF. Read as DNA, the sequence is TGCGCCAGCAGCCAGTTATTTAGCGGGGCCTACTACGAGCAGTACTTC.